The present T cell receptor beta chain was sequenced within a study of T cells in Graves' hyperthyroidism and ophthalmopathy (dated 2019 in TCRdb). General notes on the study: To identify distinguishing TCR V-J signatures, a discovery cohort of 100 or so patients was used, comprising under 45 with Graves' ophthalmopathy and some 60 with stable Graves' hyperthyroidism. Prospective prediction of ophthalmopathy was tested in an independent validation cohort of some 19 hyperthyroidism patients and around 16 patients who later progressed to ophthalmopathy. For training and testing, the 100 or so patients in the discovery cohort were randomly divided in a 7:3 ratio. In several Graves' hyperthyroidism patients, the study also compared T-cell repertoires from thyroid tissue with T-cell repertoires from blood. After sampling, hyperthyroidism patients received methimazole starting at 30 mg daily, and ophthalmopathy patients received high-dose intravenous methylprednisolone. The paper reports TCR Vbeta CDR3 sequencing of approximately 140 peripheral blood samples: 43 ophthalmopathy, fewer than 80 hyperthyroidism and around 17 progressor patients. The full study reports these points: Most expanded thyroid clonotypes (frequency above 0.001) were also detected in blood, a finding suggesting that blood repertoires may reflect thyroid immune responses. No statistical method was used to set the sample size in advance, and investigators knew the group allocation. A model built on a 13 V-J signature distinguished ophthalmopathy from stable hyperthyroidism, reaching over 85% sensitivity and around 81% specificity in cross-validation and 80%/75% in testing. During validation, the model predicted progression to ophthalmopathy a median of approximately 6.5 months ahead of onset, with more than 55% sensitivity and roughly 75% specificity.

The TCR beta CDR3 regions were amplified from the RNA transcripts. A first-round RT-PCR of the TCR CDR3 used the HTBI primer set with the Qiagen OneStep RT-PCR kit. Libraries were constructed in a second round of multiplex PCR, after which size selection and purification were performed. Libraries were sequenced paired-end with 100 bp reads on an Illumina HiSeq2000. On the study's bioinformatics: SOAPnuke was used to process the raw data, throwing out any read that contained adapters or uncalled bases, had a mean Phred below 15, or lacked an exact constant-primer or identifier match. COPE v1.2.5 was used to merge the high-quality paired reads, and each unique nucleotide sequence was defined as a clonotype. MiTCR v1.1 was used to align clonotypes to the IMGT TRBV, TRBD and TRBJ reference segments. Analysis was restricted to V-J combinations with a frequency above 0.0001, which covered roughly 99% of repertoires. A TCS score was defined as the ratio of F50 (clonal expansion) to E x V (chaos), with BLOSUM62-based TCRdist applied between CDR3 peptides within each V-J. Welch's t-statistics and random forest reduced around 520 V-J features to about 13, which were used in a naive Bayes classifier (R e1071). Thyroid-blood repertoire similarity was quantified with the Morisita-Horn index. TCRdb passed the public sequencing reads through fastp at Q25 and MiXCR, retaining productive beta sequences. Rows merge per CDR3 protein into single entries with the most common DNA and genes. In this record, the V and J calls reflect TCRdb's handling and not the investigators' own analysis. The table for this sample lists around 600,000 distinct CDR3 sequences; less than 45% of them were counted only once. Jointly, the top ten make up 7% to 7.5% of the sample.

The germline V and J ends show losses of 4 bases and 5 bases respectively, and no gene match explains 12 bases of the junction. From a lookup of the germline V gene, CDR1 and CDR2 are MGHRA and YSYEKL. Including the terminal cysteine and phenylalanine, the CDR3 comprises 17 residues. The CDR3 DNA has 51 bases and is translated from base 1. The study excluded patients with uncontrolled infections, other autoimmune diseases, pregnancy or lactation. Diagnoses were based on clinical symptoms, serum thyroxine and TRAb, thyroid ultrasound and orbital computed tomography. Trizol reagent was used to extract total RNA, and RNA quality was then checked on an Agilent 2100 Bioanalyzer. In the case of this clonotype: Its antigen target is currently unknown. The input lacks base qualities; no much larger clone sits a single base away.

The source is an adult man with Graves' disease, either hyperthyroidism or ophthalmopathy (not recorded which). This receptor chain uses TRBV4-1 and TRBJ2-5; a stretch of 11 junction bases matches TRBD2. The specimen sequenced was peripheral blood or thyroid tissue (not recorded which). The DNA sequence follows: TGCGCCAGCAGCCGGCGGGGTAGCGGGGGGGCGACGGAGACCCAGTACTTC. This gives the protein CASSRRGSGGATETQYF.